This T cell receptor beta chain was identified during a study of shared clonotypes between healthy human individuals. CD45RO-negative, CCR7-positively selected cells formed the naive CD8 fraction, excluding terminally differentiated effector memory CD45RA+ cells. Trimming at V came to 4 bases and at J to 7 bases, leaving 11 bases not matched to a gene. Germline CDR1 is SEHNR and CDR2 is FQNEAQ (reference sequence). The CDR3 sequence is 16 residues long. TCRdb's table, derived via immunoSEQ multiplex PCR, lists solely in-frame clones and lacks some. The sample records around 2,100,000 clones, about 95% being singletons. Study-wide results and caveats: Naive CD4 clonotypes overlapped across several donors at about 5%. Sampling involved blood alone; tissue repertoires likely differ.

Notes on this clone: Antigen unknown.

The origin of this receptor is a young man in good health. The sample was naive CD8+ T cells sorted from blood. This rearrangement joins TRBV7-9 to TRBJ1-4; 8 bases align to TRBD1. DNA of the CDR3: TGTGCCAGCAGCTCCCCAATCGACAGGGGTAGTGAAAAACTGTTTTTT. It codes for CASSSPIDRGSEKLFF.